The 8 T cell receptor beta chains listed next were all sequenced from one sample in a study of T cell clonality in common variable immunodeficiency. Data came from immunoSEQ multiplex PCR; TCRdb stores just in-frame clones and leaves some out. Reported are roughly 34,000 clones, none seen only once; the ten largest carry roughly 3%. The sequenced material came from peripheral blood mononuclear cells. The receptors shown here come from a person between 18 and 75 years old in good health.

There are many counts of this clone. With the read ending 3 residues before the CDR3 end, the germline J gene is used to fill in that end. The chain couples TRBV7-6 to TRBJ1-1; 8 nucleotides line up with TRBD1. The germline CDR1 and CDR2 sequences are SGHVS and FNYEAQ. The CDR3 has 14 amino acids. The CDR3 protein is CASSLGTGSWGAFF. CDR3 DNA (partial): TGTGCCAGCAGCTTAGGGACAGGGTCCTGGGGA.

There are many counts of this clone. Read data end 3 residues before the CDR3 end; the end is taken from the germline J gene. The V call is TRBV19, the J call TRBJ1-2, with D unclear. Germline lookup yields CDR1 LNHDA and CDR2 SQIVND (reference sequence). The CDR3 consists of 17 residues. V lost 6 bases and J 0 bases, leaving 20 bases between the germline ends. The sequenced part of the CDR3 DNA is TGTGCCAGTAGATTCCAGCGGCAGGTTGGGTCTAACTATGGC. Its translation is CASRFQRQVGSNYG. In full, the CDR3 is CASRFQRQVGSNYGYTF.

In its sample, this clone was seen many times. The CDR3 end is not reached by the read, which stops 3 residues before it; the germline J gene fills it in. The J gene is TRBJ2-1, the V gene TRBV19; D might be TRBD2 (5 bases). Germline-derived CDR1 and CDR2 are LNHDA and SQIVND (reference sequence). The V and J ends lost 3 bases and 0 bases respectively, with 9 bases between them. CDR3 size: 15 residues. Here the CDR3 reads CASSISGSSYNEQFF. CDR3 DNA, as far as it was read: TGTGCCAGTAGTATTTCGGGGAGCTCCTACAATGAG. The full variable domain, in which reference TRBV19 and TRBJ2-1 provide the parts outside the CDR3, is DGGITQSPKYLFRKEGQNVTLSCEQNLNHDAMYWYRQDPGQGLRLIYYSQIVNDFQKGDIAEGYSVSREKKESFPLTVTSAQKNPTAFYLCASSISGSSYNEQFFGPGTRLTVL.

This clone has at least ten counts. The CDR3 end is not reached by the read, which stops 3 residues before it; the germline J gene fills it in. This chain links TRBV7-9 with TRBJ2-5, with 8 nucleotides matching TRBD2. Looked up from germline, CDR1 is SEHNR and CDR2 is FQNEAQ (reference sequence). This CDR3 has 15 residues. The V and J ends lost 1 base and 4 bases, in that order; junction bases with no gene match: 5. The CDR3 bases that were read are TGTGCCAGCAGCTTAGGAGCGGGAGACCGAGAGACC. Translation: CASSLGAGDRET. The CDR3 in its entirety is CASSLGAGDRETQYF.

In its sample, this clone was seen a few times. CDR3 amino acids: CASSRDSSGNTIYF. Incomplete CDR3 DNA: TGTGCCAGCAGCAGGGACAGCTCTGGAAACACC. The chain couples TRBV7-2 to TRBJ1-3, with 7 nucleotides matching TRBD1. The read halts 3 residues ahead of the CDR3 end, with the missing end drawn from the germline J gene. This CDR3 contains 14 residues. CDR1 and CDR2 (germline): SGHTA, FQGNSA. V was clipped by 5 bases and J by 0 bases; unmatched bases: 1.

Many counts were recorded for this clone. The read ends 3 residues early relative to the CDR3; the germline J gene fills the gap. The chain has TRBV11-2 and TRBJ2-5, with 13 bases matching TRBD2. V was pared by 7 bases and J by 2 bases, with 4 bases of the junction left unmatched. CDR3 length: 15 residues. Germline CDR1 is SGHAT and CDR2 is FQNNGV. The CDR3 DNA, read in part, is TGTGCCAGCAACGGACTAGCGGGAGATCAAGAGACC. The encoded protein is CASNGLAGDQET. The entire CDR3 protein reads CASNGLAGDQETQYF.

A few counts support this clone. The CDR3 end lies 3 residues beyond the end of the read and is filled in from the germline J gene. This chain joins TRBV19 and TRBJ2-6; unclear D gene. Germline loops: CDR1 LNHDA, CDR2 SQIVND (reference sequence). The CDR3 is made up of 19 amino acids. V lost 2 bases and J 0 bases, leaving 17 bases between the germline ends. The part of the CDR3 DNA that was read is TGTGCCAGTAGTATACCGCCGGGTGCTCTGAGCTCTGGGGCCAACGTC. Its protein is CASSIPPGALSSGANV. The full CDR3 is CASSIPPGALSSGANVLTF.

This clone was seen ten or more times. The CDR3 goes on 3 residues after the read ends, and that part is filled in from the germline J gene. This chain links TRBV5-5 with TRBJ2-5, with D maybe TRBD2 (5 bases). The CDR3 extends over 14 amino acids. The V end was cut by 5 bases, the J end by 0 bases, with 11 bases between. The germline V gene encodes CDR1 SGHKS and CDR2 YYEKEE (reference sequence). CDR3 DNA (partial): TGTGCCAGCAGTCCCGACTACTACCAAGAGACC. Translated, it gives CASSPDYYQET. The CDR3, in full, reads CASSPDYYQETQYF.